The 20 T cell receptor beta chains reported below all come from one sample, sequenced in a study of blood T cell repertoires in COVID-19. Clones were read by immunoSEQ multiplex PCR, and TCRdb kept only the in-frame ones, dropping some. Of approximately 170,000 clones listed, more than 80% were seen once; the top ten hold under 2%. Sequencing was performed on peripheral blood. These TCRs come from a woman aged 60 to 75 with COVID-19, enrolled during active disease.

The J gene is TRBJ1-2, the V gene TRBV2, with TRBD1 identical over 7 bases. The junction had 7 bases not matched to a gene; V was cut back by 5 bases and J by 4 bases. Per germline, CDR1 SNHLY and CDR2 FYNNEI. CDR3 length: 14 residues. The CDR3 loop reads CASSRDRDGYGYTF. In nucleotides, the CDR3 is TGTGCCAGCAGTCGAGACAGGGATGGCTATGGCTACACCTTC. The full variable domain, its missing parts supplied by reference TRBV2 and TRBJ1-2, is EPEVTQTPSHQVTQMGQEVILRCVPISNHLYFYWYRQILGQKVEFLVSFYNNEISEKSEIFDDQFSVERPDGSNFTLKIRSTKLEDSAMYFCASSRDRDGYGYTFGSGTRLTVV.

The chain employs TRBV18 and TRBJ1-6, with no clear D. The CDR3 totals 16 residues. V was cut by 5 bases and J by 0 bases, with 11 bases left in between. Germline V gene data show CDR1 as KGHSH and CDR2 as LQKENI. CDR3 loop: CASSTVGGSYNSPLHF. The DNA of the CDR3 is TGTGCCAGCTCAACCGTCGGTGGCTCCTATAATTCACCCCTCCACTTT.

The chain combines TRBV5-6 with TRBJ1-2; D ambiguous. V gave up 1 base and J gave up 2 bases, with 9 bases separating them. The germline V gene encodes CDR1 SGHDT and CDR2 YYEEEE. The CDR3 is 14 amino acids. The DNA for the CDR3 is TGTGCCAGCAGCTTGCCAGGAACAAACTATGGCTACACCTTC. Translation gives CASSLPGTNYGYTF.

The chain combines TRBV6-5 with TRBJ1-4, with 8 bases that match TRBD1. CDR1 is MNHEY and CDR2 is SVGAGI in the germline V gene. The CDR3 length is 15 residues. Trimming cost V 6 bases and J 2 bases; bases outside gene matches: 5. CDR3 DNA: TGTGCCAGCAGGAACCGACAGGGGACTAATGAAAAACTGTTTTTT. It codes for CASRNRQGTNEKLFF.

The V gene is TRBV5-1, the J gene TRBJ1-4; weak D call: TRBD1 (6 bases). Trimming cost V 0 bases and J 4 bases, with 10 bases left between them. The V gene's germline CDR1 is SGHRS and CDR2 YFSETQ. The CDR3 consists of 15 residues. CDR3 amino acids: CASSLDRVGNEKLFF. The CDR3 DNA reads TGCGCCAGCAGCTTGGACAGGGTCGGTAATGAAAAACTGTTTTTT.

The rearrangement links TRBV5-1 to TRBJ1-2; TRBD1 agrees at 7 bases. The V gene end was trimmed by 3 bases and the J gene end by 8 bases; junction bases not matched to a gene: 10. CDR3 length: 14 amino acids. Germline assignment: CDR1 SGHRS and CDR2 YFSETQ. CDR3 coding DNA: TGCGCCAGCAGCTCGTTGGGACAGTCCTACGGCTACACCTTC. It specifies CASSSLGQSYGYTF. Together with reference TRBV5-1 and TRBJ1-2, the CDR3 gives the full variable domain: KAGVTQTPRYLIKTRGQQVTLSCSPISGHRSVSWYQQTPGQGLQFLFEYFSETQRNKGNFPGRFSGRQFSNSRSEMNVSTLELGDSALYLCASSSLGQSYGYTFGSGTRLTVV.

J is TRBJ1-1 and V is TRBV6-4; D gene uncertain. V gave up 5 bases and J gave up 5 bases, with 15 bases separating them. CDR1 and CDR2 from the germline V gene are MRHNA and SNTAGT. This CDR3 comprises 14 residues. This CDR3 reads CASSQEAGGTEAFF. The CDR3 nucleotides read TGTGCCAGCAGTCAGGAAGCGGGAGGTACTGAAGCTTTCTTT.

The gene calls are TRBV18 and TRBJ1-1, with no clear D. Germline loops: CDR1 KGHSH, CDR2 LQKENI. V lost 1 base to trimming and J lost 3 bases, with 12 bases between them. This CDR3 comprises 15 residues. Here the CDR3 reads CASSPRGQDHTEAFF. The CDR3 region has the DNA TGTGCCAGCTCACCACGCGGGCAGGATCACACTGAAGCTTTCTTT.

In DNA form, the CDR3 reads TGTGCCAGCAGTTTATCTCCAGGGGTTTTTATAGCCCTCCACTTT. Translating gives CASSLSPGVFIALHF. J is TRBJ1-6 and V is TRBV27; TRBD1 might be the D (6 bases). The germline V gene has CDR1 MNHEY and CDR2 SMNVEV (reference sequence). With 0 bases removed from V and 14 bases from J, the gap between germline ends came to 17 bases. The CDR3 has 15 residues.

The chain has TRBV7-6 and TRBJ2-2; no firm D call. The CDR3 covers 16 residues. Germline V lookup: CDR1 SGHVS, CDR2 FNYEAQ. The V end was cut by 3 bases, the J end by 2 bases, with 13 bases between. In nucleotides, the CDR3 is TGTGCCAGCAGCTTCGTCGCTGGGCGCAACACCGGGGAGCTGTTTTTT. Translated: CASSFVAGRNTGELFF. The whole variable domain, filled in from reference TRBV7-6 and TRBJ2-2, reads GAGVSQSPRYKVTKRGQDVALRCDPISGHVSLYWYRQALGQGPEFLTYFNYEAQQDKSGLPNDRFSAERPEGSISTLTIQRTEQRDSAMYRCASSFVAGRNTGELFFGEGSRLTVL.

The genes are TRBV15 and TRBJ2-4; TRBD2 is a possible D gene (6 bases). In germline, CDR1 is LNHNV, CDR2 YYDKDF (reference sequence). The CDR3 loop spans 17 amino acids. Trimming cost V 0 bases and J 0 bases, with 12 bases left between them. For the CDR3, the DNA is TGTGCCACCAGCAGAGATTCCGCGGGGCGAGCCAAAAACATTCAGTACTTC. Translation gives CATSRDSAGRAKNIQYF.

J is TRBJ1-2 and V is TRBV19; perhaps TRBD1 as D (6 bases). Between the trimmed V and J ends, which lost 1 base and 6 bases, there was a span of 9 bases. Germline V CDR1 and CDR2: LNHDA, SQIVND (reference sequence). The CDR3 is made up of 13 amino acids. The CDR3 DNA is TGTGCCAGTAGTATAGGAACAGGGAATGGCTACACCTTC. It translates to CASSIGTGNGYTF.

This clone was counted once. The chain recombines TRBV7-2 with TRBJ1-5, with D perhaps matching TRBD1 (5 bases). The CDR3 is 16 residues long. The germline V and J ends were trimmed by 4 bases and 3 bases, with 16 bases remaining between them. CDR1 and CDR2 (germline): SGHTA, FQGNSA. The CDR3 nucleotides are TGTGCCAGCAGCTCGAGCGGGGGTTTTGTCAATCAGCCCCAGCATTTT. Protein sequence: CASSSSGGFVNQPQHF.

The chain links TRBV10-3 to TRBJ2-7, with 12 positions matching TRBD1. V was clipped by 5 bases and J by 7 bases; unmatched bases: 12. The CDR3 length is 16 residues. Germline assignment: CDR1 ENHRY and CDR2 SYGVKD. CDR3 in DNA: TGTGCCATCAGTCCTCCACCGGGACAGGGGGCACGGGAGCAGTACTTC. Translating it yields CAISPPPGQGAREQYF.

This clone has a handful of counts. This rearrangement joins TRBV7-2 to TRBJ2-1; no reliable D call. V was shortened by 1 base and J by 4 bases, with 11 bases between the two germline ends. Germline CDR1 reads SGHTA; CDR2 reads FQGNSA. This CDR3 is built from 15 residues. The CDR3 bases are TGTGCCAGCAGCTTAGAGAAGATGGCATACAATGAGCAGTTCTTC. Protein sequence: CASSLEKMAYNEQFF.

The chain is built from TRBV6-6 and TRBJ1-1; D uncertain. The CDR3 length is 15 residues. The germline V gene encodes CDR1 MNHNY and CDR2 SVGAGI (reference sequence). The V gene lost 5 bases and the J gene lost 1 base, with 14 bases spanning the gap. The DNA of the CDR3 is TGTGCCAGCAGTCCGGGTGCCCCGGAGAACACTGAAGCTTTCTTT. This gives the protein CASSPGAPENTEAFF.

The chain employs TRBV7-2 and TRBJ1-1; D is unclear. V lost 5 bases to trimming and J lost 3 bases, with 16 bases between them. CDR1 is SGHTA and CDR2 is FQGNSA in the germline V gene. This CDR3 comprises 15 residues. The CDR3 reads CASSLVTGGHTEAFF. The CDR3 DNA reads TGTGCCAGCAGCCTTGTAACGGGCGGGCACACTGAAGCTTTCTTT.

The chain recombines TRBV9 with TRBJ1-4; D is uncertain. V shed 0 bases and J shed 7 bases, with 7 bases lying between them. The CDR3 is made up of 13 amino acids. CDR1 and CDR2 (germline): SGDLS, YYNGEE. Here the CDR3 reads CASSVGASEKLFF. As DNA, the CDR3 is TGTGCCAGCAGCGTAGGGGCCTCTGAAAAACTGTTTTTT.

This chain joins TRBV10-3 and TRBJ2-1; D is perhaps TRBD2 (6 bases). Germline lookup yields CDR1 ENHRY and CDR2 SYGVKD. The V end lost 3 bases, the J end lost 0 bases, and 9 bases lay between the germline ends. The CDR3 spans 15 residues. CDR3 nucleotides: TGTGCCATCAGTGATAAGCGGGCCTCCTACAATGAGCAGTTCTTC. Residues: CAISDKRASYNEQFF.

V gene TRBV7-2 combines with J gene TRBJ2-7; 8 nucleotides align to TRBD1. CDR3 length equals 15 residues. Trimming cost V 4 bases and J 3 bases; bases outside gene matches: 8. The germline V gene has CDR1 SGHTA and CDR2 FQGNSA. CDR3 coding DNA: TGTGCCAGCAGCTCAGCCCAAGGACAGGGCTACGAGCAGTACTTC. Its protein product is CASSSAQGQGYEQYF.